This T cell receptor beta chain stems from a study of shared clonotypes between healthy human individuals. The CDR3 loop spans 18 amino acids. Germline V gene sequence: CDR1 SGHRS, CDR2 YFSETQ. Trimming cost V 0 bases and J 5 bases; bases outside gene matches: 13. Assay used: immunoSEQ multiplex PCR; TCRdb lists only in-frame clones, some missing. The sample consists of around 1.4 million clones, 98% of them appearing once. Specimen: naive CD4+ T cells sorted from blood. Subset denoted: CD45RA+ positively selected. This sequence joins TRBV5-1 and TRBJ2-7, with 11 nucleotides matching TRBD2. This sequence originates from a man aged 30-40 years in good health. In nucleotides, the CDR3 is TGCGCCAGCAGCTTGGACTCAAGACTAGCGGGAACTTACGACGAGCAGTACTTC. Amino acid sequence: CASSLDSRLAGTYDEQYF.